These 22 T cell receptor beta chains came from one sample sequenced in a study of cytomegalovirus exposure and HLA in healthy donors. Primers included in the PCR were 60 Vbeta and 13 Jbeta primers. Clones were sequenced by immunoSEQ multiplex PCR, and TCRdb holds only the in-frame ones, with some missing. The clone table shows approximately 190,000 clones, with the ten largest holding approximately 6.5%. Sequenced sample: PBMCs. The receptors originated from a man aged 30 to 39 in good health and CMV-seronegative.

The CDR3 bases are TGCGCCAGCAGTTGGCGGGAGGGCCCGGTTGGAGAGACCCAGTACTTC. It encodes CASSWREGPVGETQYF. The chain recombines TRBV10-1 with TRBJ2-5, with 9 bases aligning to TRBD2. Trimming cost V 5 bases and J 4 bases; bases outside gene matches: 11. The CDR3 sequence is 16 residues long. The V gene's germline CDR1 is WNHNN and CDR2 SYGVQD (reference sequence).

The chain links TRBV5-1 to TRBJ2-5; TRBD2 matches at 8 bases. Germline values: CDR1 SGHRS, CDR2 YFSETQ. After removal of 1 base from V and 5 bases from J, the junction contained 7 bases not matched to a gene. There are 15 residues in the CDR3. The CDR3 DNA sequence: TGCGCCAGCAGCTTGAGCGGGGGCAGGCGGGAGACCCAGTACTTC. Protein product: CASSLSGGRRETQYF.

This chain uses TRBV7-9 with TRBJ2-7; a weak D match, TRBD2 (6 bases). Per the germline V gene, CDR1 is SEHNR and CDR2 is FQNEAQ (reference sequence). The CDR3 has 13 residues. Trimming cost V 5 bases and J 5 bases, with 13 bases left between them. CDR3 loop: CASSNVRGHEQYF. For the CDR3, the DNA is TGTGCCAGCAGCAACGTGCGGGGCCACGAGCAGTACTTC.

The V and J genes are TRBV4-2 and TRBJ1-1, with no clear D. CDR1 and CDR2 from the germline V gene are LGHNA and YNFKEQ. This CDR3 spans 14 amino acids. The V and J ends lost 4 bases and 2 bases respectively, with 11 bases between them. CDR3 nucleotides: TGTGCCAGCAGCCCCGGTTTGGTTAACACTGAAGCTTTCTTT. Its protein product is CASSPGLVNTEAFF.

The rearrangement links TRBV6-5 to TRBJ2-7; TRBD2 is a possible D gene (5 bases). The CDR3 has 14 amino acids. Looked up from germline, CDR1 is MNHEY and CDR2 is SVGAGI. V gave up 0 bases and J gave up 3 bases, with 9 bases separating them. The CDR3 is CASSYSTEGYEQYF. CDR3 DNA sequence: TGTGCCAGCAGTTACTCTACCGAGGGCTACGAGCAGTACTTC.

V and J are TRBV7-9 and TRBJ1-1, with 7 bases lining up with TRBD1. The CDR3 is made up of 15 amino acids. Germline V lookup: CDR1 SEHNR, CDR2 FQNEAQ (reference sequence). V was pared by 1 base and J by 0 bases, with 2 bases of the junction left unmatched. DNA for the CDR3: TGTGCCAGCAGCTTAGGTGGGACAGTGAACACTGAAGCTTTCTTT. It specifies CASSLGGTVNTEAFF.

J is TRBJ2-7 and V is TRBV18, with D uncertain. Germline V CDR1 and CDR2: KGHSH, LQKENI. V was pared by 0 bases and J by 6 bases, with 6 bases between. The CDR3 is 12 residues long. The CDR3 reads CASSPPSSEQYF. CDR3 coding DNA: TGTGCCAGCTCACCACCTTCGTCCGAGCAGTACTTC.

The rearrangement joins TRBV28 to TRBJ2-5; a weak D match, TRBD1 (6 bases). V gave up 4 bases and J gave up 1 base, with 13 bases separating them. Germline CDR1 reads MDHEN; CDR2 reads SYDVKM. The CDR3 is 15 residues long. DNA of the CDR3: TGTGCCAGCAGTTGGGAACAGACAGGCCAAGAGACCCAGTACTTC. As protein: CASSWEQTGQETQYF.

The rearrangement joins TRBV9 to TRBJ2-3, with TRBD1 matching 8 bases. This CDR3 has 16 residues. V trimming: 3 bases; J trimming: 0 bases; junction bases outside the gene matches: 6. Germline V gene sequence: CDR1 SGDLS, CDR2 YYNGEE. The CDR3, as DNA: TGTGCCAGCAGCGGACTACAGGGGGTGAGCACAGATACGCAGTATTTT. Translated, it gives CASSGLQGVSTDTQYF.

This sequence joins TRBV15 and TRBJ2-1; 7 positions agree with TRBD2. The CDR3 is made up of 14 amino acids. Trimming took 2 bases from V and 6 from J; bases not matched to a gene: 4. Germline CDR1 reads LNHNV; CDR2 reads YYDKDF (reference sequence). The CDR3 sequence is CATSRWASGNEQFF. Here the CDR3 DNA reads TGTGCCACCAGCAGATGGGCTAGCGGCAATGAGCAGTTCTTC.

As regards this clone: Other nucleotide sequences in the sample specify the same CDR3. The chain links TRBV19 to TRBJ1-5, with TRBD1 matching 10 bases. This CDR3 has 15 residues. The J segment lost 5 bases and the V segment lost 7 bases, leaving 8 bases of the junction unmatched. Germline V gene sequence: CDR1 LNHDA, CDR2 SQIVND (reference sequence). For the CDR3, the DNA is TGTGCCAGTACCAAAATAGGGACAGGGGATCAGCCCCAGCATTTT. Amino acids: CASTKIGTGDQPQHF.

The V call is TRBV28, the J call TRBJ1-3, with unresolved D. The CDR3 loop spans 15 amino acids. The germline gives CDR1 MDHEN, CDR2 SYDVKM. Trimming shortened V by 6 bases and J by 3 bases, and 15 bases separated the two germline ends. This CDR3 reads CASSLPGSSGNTIYF. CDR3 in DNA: TGTGCCAGCAGCCTACCGGGATCAAGTGGAAACACCATATATTTT.

In DNA form, the CDR3 reads TGTGCCAGCAGCTTAGCAGGGGATCAGCCCCAGCATTTT. This codes for CASSLAGDQPQHF. The gene calls are TRBV7-2 and TRBJ1-5, with D possibly matching TRBD1 (5 bases). This CDR3 contains 13 residues. The germline V and J ends were trimmed by 0 bases and 5 bases, with 5 bases remaining between them. Germline loops: CDR1 SGHTA, CDR2 FQGNSA.

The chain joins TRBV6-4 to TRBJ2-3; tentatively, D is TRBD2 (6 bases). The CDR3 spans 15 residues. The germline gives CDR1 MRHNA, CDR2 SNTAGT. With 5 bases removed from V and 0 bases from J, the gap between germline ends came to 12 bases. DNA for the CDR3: TGTGCCAGCAGTCCCGGACTACCTAGCACAGATACGCAGTATTTT. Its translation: CASSPGLPSTDTQYF.

The CDR3, as DNA: TGTGCCAGCAGCGCGCGTTTGGCGCGGGGGGATACGCAGTATTTT. It translates to CASSARLARGDTQYF. This chain uses TRBV7-8 with TRBJ2-3, with 7 positions matching TRBD2. Germline assignment: CDR1 SGHVS and CDR2 FQNEAQ. Trimming at V came to 5 bases and at J to 6 bases, leaving 11 bases not matched to a gene. The CDR3 length is 15 residues.

The CDR3 loop is CASREGGGVETQYF. The CDR3 region has the DNA TGCGCCAGCAGGGAAGGAGGGGGCGTCGAGACCCAGTACTTC. The J gene is TRBJ2-5, the V gene TRBV5-1, with D tentatively TRBD1 (7 bases). The length of the CDR3 is 14 residues. Germline-derived CDR1 and CDR2 are SGHRS and YFSETQ. The V end lost 5 bases, the J end lost 5 bases, and 16 bases lay between the germline ends.

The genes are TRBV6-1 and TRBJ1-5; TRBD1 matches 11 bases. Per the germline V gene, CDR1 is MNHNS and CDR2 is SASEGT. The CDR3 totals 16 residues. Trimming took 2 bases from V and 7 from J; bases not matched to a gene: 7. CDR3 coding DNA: TGTGCCAGCAGTGAAACTCCGGGACAGGGGGGACAGCCCCAGCATTTT. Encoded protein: CASSETPGQGGQPQHF.

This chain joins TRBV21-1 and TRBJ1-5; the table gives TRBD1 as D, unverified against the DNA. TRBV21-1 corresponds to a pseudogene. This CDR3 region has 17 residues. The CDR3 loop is CASTNVQAPNYNQPQHF. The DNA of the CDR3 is TGTGCCAGCACCAATGTACAGGCGCCTAATTACAATCAGCCCCAGCATTTT.

The CDR3, as DNA: TGTGCCAGCAGTGAAACGGGGACAAAAAACATTCAGTACTTC. The encoded protein is CASSETGTKNIQYF. The gene calls are TRBV2 and TRBJ2-4; weak D call: TRBD1 (6 bases). The CDR3 totals 14 residues. Trimming removed 2 bases from V and 4 bases from J, with 9 bases in between. CDR1 is SNHLY, CDR2 FYNNEI, per germline.

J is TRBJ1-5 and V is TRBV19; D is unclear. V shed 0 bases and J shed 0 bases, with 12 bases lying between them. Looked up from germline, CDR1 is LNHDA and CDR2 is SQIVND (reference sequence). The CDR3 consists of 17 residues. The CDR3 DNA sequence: TGTGCCAGTAGTATAGATGGTTACACGTTTAGCAATCAGCCCCAGCATTTT. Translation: CASSIDGYTFSNQPQHF. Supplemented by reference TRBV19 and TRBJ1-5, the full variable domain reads DGGITQSPKYLFRKEGQNVTLSCEQNLNHDAMYWYRQDPGQGLRLIYYSQIVNDFQKGDIAEGYSVSREKKESFPLTVTSAQKNPTAFYLCASSIDGYTFSNQPQHFGDGTRLSIL.

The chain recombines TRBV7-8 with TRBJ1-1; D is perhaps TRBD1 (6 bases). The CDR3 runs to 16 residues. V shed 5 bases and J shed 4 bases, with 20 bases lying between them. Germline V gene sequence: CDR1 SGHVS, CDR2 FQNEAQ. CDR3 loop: CASSPISGGGGTEAFF. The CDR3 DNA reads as TGTGCCAGCAGCCCGATCAGTGGTGGGGGCGGCACTGAAGCTTTCTTT.

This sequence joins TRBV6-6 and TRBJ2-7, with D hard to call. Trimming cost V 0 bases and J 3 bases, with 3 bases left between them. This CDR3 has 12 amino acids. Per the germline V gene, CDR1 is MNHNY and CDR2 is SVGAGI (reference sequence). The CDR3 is CASSYSYYEQYF. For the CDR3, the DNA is TGTGCCAGCAGTTACTCGTACTACGAGCAGTACTTC.